This entry describes one TCR beta chain. The antigen remains unidentified. The data derive from a study of T-cell memory formation after mild COVID-19. Findings and limits, study-wide: Some clones that responded turned up in pre-infection memory, which suggests that cross-reactive memory joined in. Contracting clones, day 15 to 85, had balanced CD4/CD8, and later expanders favored CD4+. The CD4+ clones that contracted clustered mainly within CM and EM, and the CD8+ clones concentrated in EMRA. Second-wave clones reaching peak frequency on day 37 lacked confirmed SARS-CoV-2 specificity.

TCRdb recomputed calls from the 5' RACE reads with MiXCR, one row per CDR3 protein. The table records around 390,000 distinct CDR3 sequences, approximately 15% of them present only once. From germline, CDR1 is SGHTA and CDR2 FQGNSA. With 0 bases clipped from V and 2 bases from J, the junction kept 6 bases outside the gene matches. The CDR3 contains 17 residues. Sequencing was done on a sample of PBMCs or a T cell subset sorted from them (not recorded which). This chain uses TRBV7-2 with TRBJ2-1, with 8 bases identical to TRBD2. This clonotype was sampled from a man between 18 and 29 years old who had mild COVID-19 (a few samples of this study predate the infection). Cell type and time point are not known. DNA of the CDR3: TGTGCCAGCAGCTTAGCGTCCGGAGCGGGGGCCTACAATGAGCAGTTCTTC. It translates to CASSLASGAGAYNEQFF. Full variable domain (outside the CDR3, taken from reference TRBV7-2 and TRBJ2-1): GAGVSQSPSNKVTEKGKDVELRCDPISGHTALYWYRQSLGQGLEFLIYFQGNSAPDKSGLPSDRFSAERTGGSVSTLTIQRTQQEDSAVYLCASSLASGAGAYNEQFFGPGTRLTVL.